This T cell receptor (beta chain) was captured in a study of regulatory T cells in long-lasting Graves disease. Study-level results: Limited samples may have lowered accuracy. Repertoires from persistent disease leaned toward TRBV28, TRBJ1-2 and TRBJ2-5.

Germline V lookup: CDR1 SGHRS, CDR2 YFSETQ. J lost 4 bases, V lost 4 bases, and 7 bases had no gene match. CDR3 size: 16 residues. This clonotype turned up a few times. The antigen remains unidentified. Arm-PCR of CDR3 regions with iRepertoire HTBI primers generated TCR beta libraries. TCRdb processed the multiplex PCR reads anew with MiXCR; each CDR3 protein has one entry. Of about 470,000 distinct CDR3 sequences detected, under 15% appear once; the ten largest clones hold 16%. The time point denotes: newly diagnosed GD, antithyroid drugs for less than 3 months. Making the TCR library involved RNA that had been extracted from PBMCs. The patient group derived from an endocrinology department in Xi'an, China. EDTA tubes received 7.5 to 9 milliliters of drawn peripheral blood. The sample was also reused in another study, on T cells in Graves' hyperthyroidism and ophthalmopathy.

The chain links TRBV5-1 to TRBJ2-2; TRBD2 aligns across 10 bases. The specimen was peripheral blood mononuclear cells (PBMCs), collected at new diagnosis, from a patient treated with antithyroid drugs. This TCR was sampled from a woman in her twenties or thirties with Graves disease. This chain's CDR3 is CASSRIAGGLTGELFF. DNA of the CDR3: TGCGCCAGCAGCCGGATAGCGGGAGGTCTCACCGGGGAGCTGTTTTTT.